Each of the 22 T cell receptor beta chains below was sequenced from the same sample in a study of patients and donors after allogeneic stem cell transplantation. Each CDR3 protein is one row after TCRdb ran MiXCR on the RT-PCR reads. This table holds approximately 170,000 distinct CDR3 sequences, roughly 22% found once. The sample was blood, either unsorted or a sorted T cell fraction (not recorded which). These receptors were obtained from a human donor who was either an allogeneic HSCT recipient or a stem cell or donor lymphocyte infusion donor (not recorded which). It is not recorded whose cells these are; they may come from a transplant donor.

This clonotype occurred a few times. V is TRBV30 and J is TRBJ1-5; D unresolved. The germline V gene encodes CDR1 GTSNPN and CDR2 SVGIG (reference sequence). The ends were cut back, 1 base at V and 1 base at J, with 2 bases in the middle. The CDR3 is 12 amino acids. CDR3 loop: CAWSESNQPQHF. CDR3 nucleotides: TGTGCCTGGAGTGAGAGCAATCAGCCCCAGCATTTT. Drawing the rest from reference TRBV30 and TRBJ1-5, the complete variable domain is SQTIHQWPATLVQPVGSPLSLECTVEGTSNPNLYWYRQAAGRGLQLLFYSVGIGQISSEVPQNLSASRPQDRQFILSSKKLLLSDSGFYLCAWSESNQPQHFGDGTRLSIL.

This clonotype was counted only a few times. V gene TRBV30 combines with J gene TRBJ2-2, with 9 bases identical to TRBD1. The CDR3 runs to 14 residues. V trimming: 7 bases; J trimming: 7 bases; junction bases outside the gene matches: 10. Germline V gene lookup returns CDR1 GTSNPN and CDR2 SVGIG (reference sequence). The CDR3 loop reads CASRSTGGVGELFF. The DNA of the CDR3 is TGTGCCTCCAGGTCGACAGGGGGGGTCGGGGAGCTGTTTTTT.

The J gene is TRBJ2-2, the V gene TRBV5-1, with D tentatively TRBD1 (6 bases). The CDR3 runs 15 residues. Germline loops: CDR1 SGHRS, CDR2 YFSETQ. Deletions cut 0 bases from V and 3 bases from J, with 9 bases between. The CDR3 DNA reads TGCGCCAGCAGCTTGGAAAACAGGGACACCGGGGAGCTGTTTTTT. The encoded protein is CASSLENRDTGELFF. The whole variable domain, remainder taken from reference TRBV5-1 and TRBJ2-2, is KAGVTQTPRYLIKTRGQQVTLSCSPISGHRSVSWYQQTPGQGLQFLFEYFSETQRNKGNFPGRFSGRQFSNSRSEMNVSTLELGDSALYLCASSLENRDTGELFFGEGSRLTVL.

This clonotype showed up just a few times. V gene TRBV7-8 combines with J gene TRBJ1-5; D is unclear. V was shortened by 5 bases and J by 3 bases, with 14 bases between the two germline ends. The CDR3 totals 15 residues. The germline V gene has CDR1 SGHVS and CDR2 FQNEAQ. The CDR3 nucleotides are TGTGCCAGCAGCCCCAGAATTTTTGACAATCAGCCCCAGCATTTT. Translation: CASSPRIFDNQPQHF.

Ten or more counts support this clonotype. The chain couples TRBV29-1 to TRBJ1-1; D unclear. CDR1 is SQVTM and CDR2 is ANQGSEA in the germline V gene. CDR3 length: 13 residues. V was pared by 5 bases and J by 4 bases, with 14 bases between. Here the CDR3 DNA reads TGCAGCGTTCACCTGACCCTCGGCACTGAAGCTTTCTTT. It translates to CSVHLTLGTEAFF. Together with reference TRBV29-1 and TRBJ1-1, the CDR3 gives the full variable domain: SAVISQKPSRDICQRGTSLTIQCQVDSQVTMMFWYRQQPGQSLTLIATANQGSEATYESGFVIDKFPISRPNLTFSTLTVSNMSPEDSSIYLCSVHLTLGTEAFFGQGTRLTVV.

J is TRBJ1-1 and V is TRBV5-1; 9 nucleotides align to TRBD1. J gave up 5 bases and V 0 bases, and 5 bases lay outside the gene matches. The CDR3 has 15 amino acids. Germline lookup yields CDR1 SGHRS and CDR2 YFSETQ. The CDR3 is CASSLVRTGETEAFF. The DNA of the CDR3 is TGCGCCAGCAGCTTGGTCAGGACAGGGGAGACTGAAGCTTTCTTT.

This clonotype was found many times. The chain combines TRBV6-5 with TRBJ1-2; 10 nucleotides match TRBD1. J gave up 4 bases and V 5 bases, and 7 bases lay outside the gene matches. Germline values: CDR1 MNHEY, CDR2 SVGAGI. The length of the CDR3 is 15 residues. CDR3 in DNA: TGTGCCAGCAGTCCCTGGGACAGGGGAACCTATGGCTACACCTTC. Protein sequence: CASSPWDRGTYGYTF.

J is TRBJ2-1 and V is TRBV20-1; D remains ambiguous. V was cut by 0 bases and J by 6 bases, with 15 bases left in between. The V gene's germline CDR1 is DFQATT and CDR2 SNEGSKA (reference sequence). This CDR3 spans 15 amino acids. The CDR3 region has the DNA TGCAGTGCTAGAGATTTTCAAGCGAGATTCAATGAGCAGTTCTTC. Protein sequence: CSARDFQARFNEQFF.

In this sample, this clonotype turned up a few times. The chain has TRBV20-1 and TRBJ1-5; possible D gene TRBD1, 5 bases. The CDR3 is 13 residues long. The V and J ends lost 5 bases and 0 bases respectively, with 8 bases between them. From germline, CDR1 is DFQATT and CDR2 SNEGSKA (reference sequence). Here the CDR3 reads CSAPGVSNQPQHF. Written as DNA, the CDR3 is TGCAGTGCTCCGGGGGTTAGCAATCAGCCCCAGCATTTT.

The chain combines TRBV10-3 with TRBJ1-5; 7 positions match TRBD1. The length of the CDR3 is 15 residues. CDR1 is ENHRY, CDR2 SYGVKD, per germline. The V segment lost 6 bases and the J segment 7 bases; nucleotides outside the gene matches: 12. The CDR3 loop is CAIRDRDSEDQPQHF. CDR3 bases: TGTGCCATCAGAGATCGGGACAGTGAGGACCAGCCCCAGCATTTT.

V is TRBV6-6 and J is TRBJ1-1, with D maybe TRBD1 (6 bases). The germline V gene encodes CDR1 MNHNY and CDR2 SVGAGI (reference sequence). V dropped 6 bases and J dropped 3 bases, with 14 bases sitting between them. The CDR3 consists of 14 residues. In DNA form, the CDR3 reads TGTGCCAGCAGAATCCCCGGGGGGCACACTGAAGCTTTCTTT. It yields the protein CASRIPGGHTEAFF.

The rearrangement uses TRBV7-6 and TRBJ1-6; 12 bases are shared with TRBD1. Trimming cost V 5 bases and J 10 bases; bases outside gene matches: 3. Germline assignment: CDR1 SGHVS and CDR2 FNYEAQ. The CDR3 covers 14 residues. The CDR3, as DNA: TGTGCCAGCAGCAGGGACAGGGGGCCATCACCCCTCCACTTT. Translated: CASSRDRGPSPLHF.

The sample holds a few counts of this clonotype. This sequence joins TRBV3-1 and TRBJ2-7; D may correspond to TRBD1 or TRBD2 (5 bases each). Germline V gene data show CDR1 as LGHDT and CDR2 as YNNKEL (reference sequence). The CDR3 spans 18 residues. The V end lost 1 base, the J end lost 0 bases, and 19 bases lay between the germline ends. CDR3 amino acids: CASSQGPAVGVISYEQYF. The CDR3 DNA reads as TGTGCCAGCAGCCAAGGGCCAGCAGTGGGGGTCATCTCCTACGAGCAGTACTTC.

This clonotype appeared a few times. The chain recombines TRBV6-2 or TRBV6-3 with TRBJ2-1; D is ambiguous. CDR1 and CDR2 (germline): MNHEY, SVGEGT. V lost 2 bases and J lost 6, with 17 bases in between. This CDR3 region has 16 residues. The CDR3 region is CASSYPREVMSNEQFF. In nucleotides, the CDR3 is TGTGCCAGCAGTTACCCTAGGGAAGTAATGTCCAATGAGCAGTTCTTC.

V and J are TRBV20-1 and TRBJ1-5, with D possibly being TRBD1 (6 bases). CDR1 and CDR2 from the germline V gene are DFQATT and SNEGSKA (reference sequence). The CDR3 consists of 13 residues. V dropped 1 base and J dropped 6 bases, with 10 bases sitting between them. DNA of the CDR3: TGCAGTGCTAGAGCTCAGGGGAGTCAGCCCCAGCATTTT. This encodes CSARAQGSQPQHF.

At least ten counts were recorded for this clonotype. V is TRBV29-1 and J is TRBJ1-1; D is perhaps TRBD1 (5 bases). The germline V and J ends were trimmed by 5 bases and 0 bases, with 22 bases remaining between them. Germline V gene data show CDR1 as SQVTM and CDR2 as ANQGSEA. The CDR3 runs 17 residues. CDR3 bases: TGCAGCGTTTCCAACGACAGATGGAGGAGGATGAACACTGAAGCTTTCTTT. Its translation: CSVSNDRWRRMNTEAFF.

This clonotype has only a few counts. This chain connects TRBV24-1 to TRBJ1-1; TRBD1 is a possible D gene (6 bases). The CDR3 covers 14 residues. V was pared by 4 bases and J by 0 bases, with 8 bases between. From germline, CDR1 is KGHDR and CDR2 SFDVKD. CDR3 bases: TGTGCCACCAGTGAATCAGGGGTGAACACTGAAGCTTTCTTT. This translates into CATSESGVNTEAFF.

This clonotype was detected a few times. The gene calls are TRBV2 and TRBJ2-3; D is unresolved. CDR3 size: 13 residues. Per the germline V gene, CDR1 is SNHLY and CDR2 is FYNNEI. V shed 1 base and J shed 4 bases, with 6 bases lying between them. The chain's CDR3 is CASSEEVSDTQYF. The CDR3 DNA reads TGTGCCAGCAGTGAAGAGGTTTCAGATACGCAGTATTTT.

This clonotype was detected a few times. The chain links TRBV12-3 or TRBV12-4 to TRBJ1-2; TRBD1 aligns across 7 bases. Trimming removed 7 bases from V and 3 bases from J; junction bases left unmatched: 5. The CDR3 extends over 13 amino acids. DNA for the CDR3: TGTGCCAGCACCTTCGACAGGGACTATGGCTACACCTTC. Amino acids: CASTFDRDYGYTF.

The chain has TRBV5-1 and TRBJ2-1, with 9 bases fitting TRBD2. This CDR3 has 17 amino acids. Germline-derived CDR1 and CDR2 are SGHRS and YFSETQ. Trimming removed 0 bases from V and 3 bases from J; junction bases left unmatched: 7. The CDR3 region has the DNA TGCGCCAGCAGCTTGGGCAGCTTAGCGGGAGTCTACAATGAGCAGTTCTTC. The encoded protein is CASSLGSLAGVYNEQFF.

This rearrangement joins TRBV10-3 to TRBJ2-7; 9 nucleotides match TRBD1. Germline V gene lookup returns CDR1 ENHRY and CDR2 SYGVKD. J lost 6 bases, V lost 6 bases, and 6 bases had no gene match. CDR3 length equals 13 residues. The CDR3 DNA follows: TGTGCCATCAGCCGGGACAGGGACGGCGAGCAGTACTTC. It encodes CAISRDRDGEQYF.

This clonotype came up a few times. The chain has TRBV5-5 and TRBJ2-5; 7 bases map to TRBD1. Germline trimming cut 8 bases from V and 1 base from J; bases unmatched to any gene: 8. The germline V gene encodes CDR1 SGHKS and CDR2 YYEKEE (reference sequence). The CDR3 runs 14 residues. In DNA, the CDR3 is TGTGCCAGTATACAGGGGTCACTCCAAGAGACCCAGTACTTC. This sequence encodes CASIQGSLQETQYF.